The rows below give T cell receptor beta chains drawn from one sample of a study of human T cells and chemical hapten exposure. TCRdb re-analysed the RACE reads in MiXCR, keeping a single row per CDR3 protein. The sample lists over 85,000 distinct CDR3 sequences; approximately 9% were seen once. Sample: whole blood. The receptor source for this set is a female donor in good health. Some clones in this sample may be carry-over from other donors' samples. The CDR3 runs from the conserved cysteine through the conserved F or W. The order of the fields is D gene, clone size, V gene, CDR3 protein. D genes are given only for firm matches. Clone size is shown for a subset of rows, as once, few, many or a class of expanded clone.

NA | NA | TRBV20-1 | CSARDPHTGTEAFF
TRBD1 | few | TRBV28 | CASINRGAEAFF
NA | NA | TRBV6-1 | CASSLDSSVGELFF
TRBD1 | many | TRBV7-9 | CASSPSKGAYFEKLFF
TRBD1 | few | TRBV7-8 | CASSTRTGNEQFF
TRBD2 | NA | TRBV2 | CATYRLAGKLGETQYF
TRBD2 | NA | TRBV6-2/TRBV6-3 | CASSPWTSGYYEQYF
TRBD2 | many | TRBV23-1 | CAPARGVAKYIQYF
TRBD2 | few | TRBV2 | CASSELASPGLAGVAQYF
NA | few | TRBV28 | CASSVRAGYEQYF
NA | many | TRBV12-3/TRBV12-4 | CASSPAWGPSTDTQYF
TRBD2 | few | TRBV29-1 | CSVGGGDYQETQYF
TRBD2 | few | TRBV5-1 | CASSLVGSGDYNEQFF
NA | few | TRBV28 | CASSLSREYEQYF
NA | few | TRBV10-2 | CASKGDTEAFF
TRBD1 | many | TRBV5-1 | CASSLVRTGAYEQYF
TRBD2 | many | TRBV28 | CASSFGTSARNEQFF
NA | many | TRBV30 | CAWQGDTEAFF
NA | many | TRBV28 | CASSLTETQYF
NA | many | TRBV27 | CASSPPPDGETQYF
NA | NA | TRBV20-1 | CSARGGAINEQYF
TRBD1 | NA | TRBV5-5 | CASSLQGDITEAFF
NA | few | TRBV18 | CASSPDSGPTYEQYF
TRBD2 | many | TRBV24-1 | CATSGTSGHNEQFF
TRBD2 | few | TRBV7-2 | CASSGTSGTGQFF
NA | NA | TRBV20-1 | CSARIQASTDTQYF
NA | few | TRBV7-2 | CASSLERGRPDEHF
NA | NA | TRBV24-1 | CATSDFDGSNYGYTF
NA | NA | TRBV28 | CASSPGTTNTGELFF
TRBD1 | NA | TRBV20-1 | CSARQDRGQEQYF
NA | NA | TRBV4-3 | CASSQAVDSPLHF
TRBD2 | few | TRBV6-5 | CASSRTSGSLETQYF
TRBD2 | many | TRBV6-5 | CASSPTSGTSDTQYF
TRBD2 | few | TRBV12-3/TRBV12-4 | CASSVGLAVNTGELFF
TRBD2 | many | TRBV12-3/TRBV12-4 | CASSLTSGITEQYF
TRBD1 | few | TRBV6-2/TRBV6-3 | CASSPIPTGDTEAFF
NA | few | TRBV29-1 | CSVSSEVETQYF
NA | NA | TRBV7-2 | CASSPDSLYGYTF
NA | few | TRBV5-5 | CASSFGVFNEKLFF
NA | few | TRBV30 | CAGLAGEDYEQYF
NA | NA | TRBV7-2 | CASSLGGPADTQYF
NA | few | TRBV29-1 | CSVAPNTEAFF
NA | many | TRBV29-1 | CSVVDSQETQYF
TRBD2 | many | TRBV29-1 | CSAAGEYDNEQFF
NA | NA | TRBV24-1 | CATSDPLGTDTQYF
NA | few | TRBV10-3 | CAMRVEGRTNTGELFF
TRBD1 | NA | TRBV7-9 | CASSLSGQGFIAKNIQYF
NA | many | TRBV27 | CASSSTANYGYTF
NA | NA | TRBV20-1 | CSAGERIETQYF
TRBD2 | NA | TRBV12-3/TRBV12-4 | CATAGTSGWGTQYF
NA | NA | TRBV7-6 | CASSFRGEGQPQHF
TRBD1 | NA | TRBV29-1 | CSVGRQGASEQFF
NA | many | TRBV6-5 | CASSYSNTGELFF
TRBD2 | few | TRBV27 | CASSFMVPAGGPQDTQYF
NA | many | TRBV7-9 | CASNALNPRGEKLFF
NA | NA | TRBV20-1 | CSAPVRLQNEQFF